The 13 T cell receptor beta chains below all came from one sample that was sequenced in a study of blood T cell repertoires in COVID-19. Only in-frame clones appear in the TCRdb table, and some are missing; sequencing was by immunoSEQ multiplex PCR. The data hold fewer than 75,000 clones, with 88% observed a single time. The sample consisted of peripheral blood. These receptors all come from a man between 65 and 85 years old with acute or convalescent COVID-19.

The rearrangement joins TRBV7-9 to TRBJ1-1, with TRBD1 as a possible D gene (6 bases). The ends were cut back, 2 bases at V and 5 bases at J, with 12 bases in the middle. The CDR3 runs to 14 residues. CDR1 and CDR2 (germline): SEHNR, FQNEAQ (reference sequence). The CDR3 DNA sequence: TGTGCCAGCAGCTTACCAGGGCAGGGGACTGAAGCTTTCTTT. This encodes CASSLPGQGTEAFF. Looking up the rest from reference TRBV7-9 and TRBJ1-1 gives the full variable domain: DTGVSQNPRHKITKRGQNVTFRCDPISEHNRLYWYRQTLGQGPEFLTYFQNEAQLEKSRLLSDRFSAERPKGSFSTLEIQRTEQGDSAMYLCASSLPGQGTEAFFGQGTRLTVV.

This clone is a singleton in its sample. CDR3: CASSYPNRGVGGYTF. CDR3 nucleotides: TGTGCCAGCAGCTACCCCAATCGGGGGGTTGGGGGCTACACCTTC. The genes are TRBV5-4 and TRBJ1-2; possible D gene TRBD1, 5 bases. This CDR3 has 15 residues. In germline, CDR1 is SGHNT, CDR2 YYREEE (reference sequence). V shed 3 bases and J shed 8 bases, with 20 bases lying between them.

On this clone: One junction end disagrees with the germline gene, perhaps due to a read error. The gene calls are TRBV14 and TRBJ1-1; D may be TRBD1 (6 bases). The CDR3 totals 15 residues. From germline, CDR1 is SGHDN and CDR2 FVKESK. The CDR3 reads CASSLNLVRGTKAFF. CDR3 DNA: TGTGCCAGCAGCCTAAATCTAGTCAGGGGCACTAAAGCTTTCTTT.

The chain is built from TRBV6-5 and TRBJ2-2; 9 bases line up with TRBD2. CDR3 length equals 16 residues. V dropped 3 bases and J dropped 1; count of bases not matched to a gene: 3. CDR1 and CDR2 (germline): MNHEY, SVGAGI. Here the CDR3 reads CASSYEAGGNTGELFF. The DNA for the CDR3 is TGTGCCAGCAGTTATGAAGCGGGGGGGAACACCGGGGAGCTGTTTTTT.

This chain uses TRBV11-2 with TRBJ2-7; TRBD2 is a possible D gene (5 bases). With 4 bases removed from V and 9 bases from J, the gap between germline ends came to 25 bases. This CDR3 region has 16 residues. From germline, CDR1 is SGHAT and CDR2 FQNNGV. The CDR3, as DNA: TGTGCCAGCAGCTCCACTCCGGCCCAGGCGACCGCGGGGCAGTACTTC. It codes for CASSSTPAQATAGQYF.

The DNA for the CDR3 is TGTGCCAGCAGCTCGGGGACAGGGGGCTATCAGCCCCAGCATTTT. Amino acids: CASSSGTGGYQPQHF. V gene TRBV7-9 combines with J gene TRBJ1-5; 12 positions agree with TRBD1. This CDR3 has 15 residues. CDR1 SEHNR and CDR2 FQNEAQ come from the germline V gene (reference sequence). V dropped 4 bases and J dropped 5; count of bases not matched to a gene: 3. The whole variable domain, remainder taken from reference TRBV7-9 and TRBJ1-5, is DTGVSQNPRHKITKRGQNVTFRCDPISEHNRLYWYRQTLGQGPEFLTYFQNEAQLEKSRLLSDRFSAERPKGSFSTLEIQRTEQGDSAMYLCASSSGTGGYQPQHFGDGTRLSIL.

The chain links TRBV6-5 to TRBJ1-5; TRBD1 agrees at 8 bases. V lost 0 bases and J lost 5; bases outside the gene matches: 6. The CDR3 is made up of 16 amino acids. Germline assignment: CDR1 MNHEY and CDR2 SVGAGI. CDR3 region: CASSYSRQGRYQPQHF. CDR3 coding DNA: TGTGCCAGCAGTTACTCGAGACAGGGGCGATATCAGCCCCAGCATTTT.

A single count supports this clone. The chain has TRBV24-1 and TRBJ1-5, with D uncertain. The length of the CDR3 is 12 residues. V shed 11 bases and J shed 5 bases, with 12 bases lying between them. Germline V lookup: CDR1 KGHDR, CDR2 SFDVKD. As DNA, the CDR3 is TGTGCCAGTGCGTTTGGTGATCAGCCCCAGCATTTT. Translated, it gives CASAFGDQPQHF.

The chain recombines TRBV5-1 with TRBJ2-2, with a possible D match to TRBD2 (6 bases). Per germline, CDR1 SGHRS and CDR2 YFSETQ. The CDR3 spans 16 residues. V was cut by 2 bases and J by 6 bases, with 17 bases left in between. The CDR3 nucleotides read TGCGCCAGCAGCTTTGACCCGACTAGTCCCGCCGGGGAGCTGTTTTTT. Translated: CASSFDPTSPAGELFF.

This clone has just one count. V is TRBV7-8 and J is TRBJ1-6; 8 bases line up with TRBD1. Germline V gene lookup returns CDR1 SGHVS and CDR2 FQNEAQ. The CDR3 length is 16 residues. Trimming removed 5 bases from V and 5 bases from J; junction bases left unmatched: 8. DNA for the CDR3: TGTGCCAGCAGCCCGGGGACAGGCTCAGATAATTCACCCCTCCACTTT. Its protein product is CASSPGTGSDNSPLHF.

The chain employs TRBV27 and TRBJ1-3; D ambiguous. This CDR3 is 14 amino acids long. Looked up from germline, CDR1 is MNHEY and CDR2 is SMNVEV (reference sequence). Trimming cost V 5 bases and J 0 bases, with 8 bases left between them. CDR3 region: CASSMTNSGNTIYF. DNA for the CDR3: TGTGCCAGCAGTATGACAAACTCTGGAAACACCATATATTTT.

This clone occurred a few times. The chain employs TRBV24-1 and TRBJ2-5; 10 bases fit TRBD1. Germline CDR1 and CDR2: KGHDR and SFDVKD. CDR3 size: 18 residues. Trimming cost V 1 base and J 2 bases; bases outside gene matches: 9. CDR3 bases: TGTGCCACCAGTGATTTTGTTAGGGACAGGGGTCTTCAAGAGACCCAGTACTTC. This translates into CATSDFVRDRGLQETQYF.

The rearrangement uses TRBV14 and TRBJ1-4; 8 nucleotides agree with TRBD1. CDR1 SGHDN and CDR2 FVKESK come from the germline V gene. V gave up 4 bases and J gave up 10 bases; unmatched junction bases: 8. The CDR3 spans 14 residues. CDR3 in amino acids: CASSPSTGARKLFF. CDR3 DNA: TGTGCCAGCAGCCCATCGACAGGGGCGCGAAAACTGTTTTTT.